The clone carrying this TCR beta chain was counted only a few times. The CDR3 spans 13 residues. J lost 4 bases, V lost 6 bases, and 4 bases had no gene match. Regarding time point: patch test 3, about 24 weeks after DPC sensitization. Indicated treatment: therapeutic diphenylcyclopropenone sensitization with weekly scalp DPC. MiXCR, applied by TCRdb to the RACE reads, yields one record per CDR3 protein. The data contain roughly 62,000 distinct CDR3 sequences, roughly 12% of them singletons. This entry belongs to a study of human T cells and chemical hapten exposure. Specimen: whole blood, collected in connection with sensitization to the hapten diphenylcyclopropenone (DPC). This sequence was found in a man younger than 45 with alopecia areata. Some clones in this sample may be carry-over from other donors' samples. This chain connects TRBV12-3 or TRBV12-4 to TRBJ2-5; 8 positions agree with TRBD1. CDR3 nucleotide sequence: TGTGCCAGCAGCAAAGACAGGGGAGAGACCCAGTACTTC. It encodes CASSKDRGETQYF.